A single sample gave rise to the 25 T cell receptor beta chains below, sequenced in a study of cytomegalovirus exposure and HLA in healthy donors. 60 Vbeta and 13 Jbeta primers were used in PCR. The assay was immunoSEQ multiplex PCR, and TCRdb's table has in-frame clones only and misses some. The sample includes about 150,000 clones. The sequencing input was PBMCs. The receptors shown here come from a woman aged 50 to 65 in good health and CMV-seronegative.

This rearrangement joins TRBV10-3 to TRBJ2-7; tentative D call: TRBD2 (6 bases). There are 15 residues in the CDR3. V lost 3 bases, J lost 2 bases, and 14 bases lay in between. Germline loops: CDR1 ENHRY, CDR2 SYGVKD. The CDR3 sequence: CAISESLAQAYEQYF. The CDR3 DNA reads TGTGCCATCAGTGAATCGCTAGCGCAAGCCTACGAGCAGTACTTC.

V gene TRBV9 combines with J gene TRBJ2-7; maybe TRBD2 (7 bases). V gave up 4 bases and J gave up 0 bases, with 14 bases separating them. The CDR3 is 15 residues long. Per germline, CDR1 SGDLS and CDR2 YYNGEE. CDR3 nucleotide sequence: TGTGCCAGCAGCCCCCAGCGGGACACCTCCTACGAGCAGTACTTC. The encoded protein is CASSPQRDTSYEQYF.

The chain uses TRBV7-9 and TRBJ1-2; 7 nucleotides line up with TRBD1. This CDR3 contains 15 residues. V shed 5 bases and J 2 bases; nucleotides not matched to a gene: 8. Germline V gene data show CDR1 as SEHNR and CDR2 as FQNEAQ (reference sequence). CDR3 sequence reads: CASSGLQGKNYGYTF. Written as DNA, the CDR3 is TGTGCCAGCAGCGGATTACAGGGGAAGAACTATGGCTACACCTTC.

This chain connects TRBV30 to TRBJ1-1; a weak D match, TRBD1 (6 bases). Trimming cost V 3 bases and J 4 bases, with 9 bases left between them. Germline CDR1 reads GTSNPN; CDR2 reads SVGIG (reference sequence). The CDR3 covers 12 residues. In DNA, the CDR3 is TGTGCCTGGAGCCCAGGGGTCACTGAAGCTTTCTTT. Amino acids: CAWSPGVTEAFF.

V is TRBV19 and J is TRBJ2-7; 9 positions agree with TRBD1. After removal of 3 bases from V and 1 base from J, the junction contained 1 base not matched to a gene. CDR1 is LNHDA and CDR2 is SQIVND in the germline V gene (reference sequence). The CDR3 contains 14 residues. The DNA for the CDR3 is TGTGCCAGTAGTATTGGGACAGGGTCCTACGAGCAGTACTTC. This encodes CASSIGTGSYEQYF.

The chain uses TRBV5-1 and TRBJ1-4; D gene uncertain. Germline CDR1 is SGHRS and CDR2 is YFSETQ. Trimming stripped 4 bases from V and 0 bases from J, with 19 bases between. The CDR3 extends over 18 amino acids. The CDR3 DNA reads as TGCGCCAGCAGCCGTGACCGGGATAGGAAAACAACTAATGAAAAACTGTTTTTT. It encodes CASSRDRDRKTTNEKLFF.

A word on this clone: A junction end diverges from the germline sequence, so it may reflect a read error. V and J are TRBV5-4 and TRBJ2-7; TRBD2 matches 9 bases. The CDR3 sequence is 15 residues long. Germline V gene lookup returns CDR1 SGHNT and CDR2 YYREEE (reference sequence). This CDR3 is CASSSLAGVSFEQYF. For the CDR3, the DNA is TGTGCCAGCAGCTCTTTAGCGGGAGTGTCCTTCGAGCAGTACTTC.

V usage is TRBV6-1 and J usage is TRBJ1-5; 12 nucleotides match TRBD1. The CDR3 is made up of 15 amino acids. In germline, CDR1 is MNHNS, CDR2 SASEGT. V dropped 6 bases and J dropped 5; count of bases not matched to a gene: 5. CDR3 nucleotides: TGTGCCAGCAGCTCAGGGGACAGGGGGCATCAGCCCCAGCATTTT. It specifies CASSSGDRGHQPQHF.

The chain's CDR3 is CAISELAPGQGYNEQFF. CDR3 sequence (DNA): TGTGCCATCAGTGAGTTGGCCCCGGGACAGGGTTACAATGAGCAGTTCTTC. The rearrangement uses TRBV10-3 and TRBJ2-1, with TRBD1 identical over 9 bases. V lost 1 base, J lost 4 bases, and 8 bases stayed unmatched. The CDR3 totals 17 residues. Looked up from germline, CDR1 is ENHRY and CDR2 is SYGVKD.

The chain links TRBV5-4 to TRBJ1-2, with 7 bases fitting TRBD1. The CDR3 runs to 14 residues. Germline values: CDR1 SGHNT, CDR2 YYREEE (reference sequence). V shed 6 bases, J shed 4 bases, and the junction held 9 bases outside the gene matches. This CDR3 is CASTPWGQLYGYTF. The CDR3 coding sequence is TGTGCCAGCACCCCTTGGGGACAGCTCTATGGCTACACCTTC.

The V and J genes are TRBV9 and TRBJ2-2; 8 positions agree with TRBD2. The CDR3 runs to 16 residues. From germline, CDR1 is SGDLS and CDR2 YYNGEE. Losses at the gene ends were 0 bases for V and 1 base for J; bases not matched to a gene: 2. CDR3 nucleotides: TGTGCCAGCAGCGTAGCTCTAGCGGGGAACACCGGGGAGCTGTTTTTT. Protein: CASSVALAGNTGELFF.

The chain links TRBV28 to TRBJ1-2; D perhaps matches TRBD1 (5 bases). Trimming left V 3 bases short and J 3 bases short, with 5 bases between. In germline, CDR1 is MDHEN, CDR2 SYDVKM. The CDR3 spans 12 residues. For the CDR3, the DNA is TGTGCCAGCAGTTTCAGGGACTATGGCTACACCTTC. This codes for CASSFRDYGYTF.

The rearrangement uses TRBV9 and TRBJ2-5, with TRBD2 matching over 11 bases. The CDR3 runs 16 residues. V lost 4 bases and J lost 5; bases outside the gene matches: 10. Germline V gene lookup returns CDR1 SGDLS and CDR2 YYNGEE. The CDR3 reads CASSPWELAGDETQYF. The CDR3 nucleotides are TGTGCCAGCAGCCCCTGGGAACTAGCGGGAGATGAGACCCAGTACTTC.

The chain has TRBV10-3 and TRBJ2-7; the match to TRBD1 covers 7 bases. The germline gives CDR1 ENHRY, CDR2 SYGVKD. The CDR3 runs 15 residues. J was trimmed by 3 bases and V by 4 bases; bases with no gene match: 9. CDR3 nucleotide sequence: TGTGCCATCAGTGGGGGGACAGCACGCGTCTACGAGCAGTACTTC. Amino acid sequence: CAISGGTARVYEQYF.

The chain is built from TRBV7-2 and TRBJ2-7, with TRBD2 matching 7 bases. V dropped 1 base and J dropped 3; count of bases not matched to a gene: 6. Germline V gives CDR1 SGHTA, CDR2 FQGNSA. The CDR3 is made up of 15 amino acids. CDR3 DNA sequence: TGTGCCAGCAGCTTAGGGGCTAGCGGCAACTACGAGCAGTACTTC. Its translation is CASSLGASGNYEQYF.

The CDR3 here is CASSLSRHGYTF. CDR3 nucleotide sequence: TGTGCCAGCAGTTTATCCCGTCATGGCTACACCTTC. V and J are TRBV28 and TRBJ1-2; D call uncertain. Germline V gene data show CDR1 as MDHEN and CDR2 as SYDVKM. This CDR3 has 12 amino acids. The ends were cut back, 1 base at V and 6 bases at J, with 6 bases in the middle.

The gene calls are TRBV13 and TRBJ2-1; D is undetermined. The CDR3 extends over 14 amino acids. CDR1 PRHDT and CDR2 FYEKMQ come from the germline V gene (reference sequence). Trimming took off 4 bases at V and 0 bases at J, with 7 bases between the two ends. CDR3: CASSSLFSYNEQFF. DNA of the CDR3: TGTGCCAGCAGCTCTCTGTTCTCCTACAATGAGCAGTTCTTC. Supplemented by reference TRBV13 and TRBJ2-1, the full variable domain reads AAGVIQSPRHLIKEKRETATLKCYPIPRHDTVYWYQQGPGQDPQFLISFYEKMQSDKGSIPDRFSAQQFSDYHSELNMSSLELGDSALYFCASSSLFSYNEQFFGPGTRLTVL.

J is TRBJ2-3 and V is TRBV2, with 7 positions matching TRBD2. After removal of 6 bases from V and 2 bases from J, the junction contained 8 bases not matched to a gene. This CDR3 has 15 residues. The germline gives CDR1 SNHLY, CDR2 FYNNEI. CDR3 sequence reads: CASRKRGAPTDTQYF. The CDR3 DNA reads TGTGCCAGCAGAAAGCGGGGAGCCCCCACAGATACGCAGTATTTT. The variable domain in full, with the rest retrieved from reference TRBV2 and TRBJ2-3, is EPEVTQTPSHQVTQMGQEVILRCVPISNHLYFYWYRQILGQKVEFLVSFYNNEISEKSEIFDDQFSVERPDGSNFTLKIRSTKLEDSAMYFCASRKRGAPTDTQYFGPGTRLTVL.

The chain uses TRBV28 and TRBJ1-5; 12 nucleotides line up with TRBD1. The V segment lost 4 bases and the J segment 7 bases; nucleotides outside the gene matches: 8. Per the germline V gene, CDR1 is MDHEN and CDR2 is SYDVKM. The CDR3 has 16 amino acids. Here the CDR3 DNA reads TGTGCCAGCAGTTCGGGGACAGGGGGCGCTTGGCAGCCCCAGCATTTT. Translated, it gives CASSSGTGGAWQPQHF.

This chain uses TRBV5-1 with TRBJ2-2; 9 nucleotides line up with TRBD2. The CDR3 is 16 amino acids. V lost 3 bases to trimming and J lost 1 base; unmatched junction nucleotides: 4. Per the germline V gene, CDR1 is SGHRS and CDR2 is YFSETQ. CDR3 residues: CASSSLAGKNTGELFF. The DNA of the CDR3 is TGCGCCAGCAGCTCGCTAGCGGGGAAGAACACCGGGGAGCTGTTTTTT.

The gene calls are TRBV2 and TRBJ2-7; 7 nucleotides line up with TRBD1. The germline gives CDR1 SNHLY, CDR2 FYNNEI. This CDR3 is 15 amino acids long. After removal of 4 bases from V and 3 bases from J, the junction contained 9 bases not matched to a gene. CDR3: CASSVEIQGRYEQYF. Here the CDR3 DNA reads TGTGCCAGCAGTGTAGAAATACAGGGGCGCTACGAGCAGTACTTC. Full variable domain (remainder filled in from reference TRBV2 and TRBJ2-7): EPEVTQTPSHQVTQMGQEVILRCVPISNHLYFYWYRQILGQKVEFLVSFYNNEISEKSEIFDDQFSVERPDGSNFTLKIRSTKLEDSAMYFCASSVEIQGRYEQYFGPGTRLTVT.

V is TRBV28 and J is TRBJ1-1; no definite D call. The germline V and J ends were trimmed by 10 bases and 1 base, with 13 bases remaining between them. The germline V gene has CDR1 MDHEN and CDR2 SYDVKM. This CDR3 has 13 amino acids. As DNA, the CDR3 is TGTGCCACCCGGGAAGGGTGGAACACTGAAGCTTTCTTT. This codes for CATREGWNTEAFF.

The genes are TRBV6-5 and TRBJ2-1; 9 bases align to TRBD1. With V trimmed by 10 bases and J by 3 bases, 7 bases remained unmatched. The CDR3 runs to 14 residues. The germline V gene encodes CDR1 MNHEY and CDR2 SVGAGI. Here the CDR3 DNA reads TGTGCCACCCTTACAGGGGGCTACTACAATGAGCAGTTCTTC. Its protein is CATLTGGYYNEQFF.

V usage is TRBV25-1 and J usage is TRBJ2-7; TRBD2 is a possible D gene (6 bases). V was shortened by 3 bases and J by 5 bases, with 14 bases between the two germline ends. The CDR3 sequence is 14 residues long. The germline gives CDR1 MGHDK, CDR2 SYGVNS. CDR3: CASSDKRGRNEQYF. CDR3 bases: TGTGCCAGCAGTGACAAAAGAGGGAGGAACGAGCAGTACTTC.

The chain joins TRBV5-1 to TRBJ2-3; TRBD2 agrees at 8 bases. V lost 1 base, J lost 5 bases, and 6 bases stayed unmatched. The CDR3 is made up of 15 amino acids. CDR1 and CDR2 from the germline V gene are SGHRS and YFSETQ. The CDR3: CASSLNGGAIDTQYF. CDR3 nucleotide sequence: TGCGCCAGCAGCTTGAACGGGGGGGCAATAGATACGCAGTATTTT.